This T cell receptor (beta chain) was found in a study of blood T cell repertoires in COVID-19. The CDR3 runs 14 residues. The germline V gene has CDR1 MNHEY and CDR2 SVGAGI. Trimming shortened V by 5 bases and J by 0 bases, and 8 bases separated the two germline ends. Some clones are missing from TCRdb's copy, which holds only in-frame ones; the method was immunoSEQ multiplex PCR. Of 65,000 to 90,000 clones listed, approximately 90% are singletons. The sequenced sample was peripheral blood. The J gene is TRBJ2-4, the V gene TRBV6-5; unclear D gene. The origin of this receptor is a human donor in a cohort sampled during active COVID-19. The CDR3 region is CASSPSLAKNIQYF. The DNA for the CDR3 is TGTGCCAGCAGTCCCAGTTTAGCCAAAAACATTCAGTACTTC.